One T cell receptor beta chain is described in this entry. The antigen is undetermined. Synthesis of cDNA used 5'RACE (with 10-nucleotide random UMIs). TCRdb independently ran MiXCR on the 5' RACE reads; one entry per CDR3 protein. The repertoire holds 55,000 to 80,000 distinct CDR3 sequences, with approximately 14% as singletons. From germline, CDR1 is SGHVS and CDR2 FQNEAQ. With 11 bases removed from V and 4 bases from J, the gap between germline ends came to 11 bases. The CDR3 covers 12 residues. Time point reported: longitudinal time-point 1 (baseline). The unsorted libraries were produced from 2 million PBMCs held at -80 C. The entry originates in a study of neurological immune-mediated disorders. Whole-study results and caveats: Expanded clones shared no identical CDR3 amino acid sequences across subjects, which suggested private TCR-beta repertoires in all groups.

Specimen: PBMCs. The chain employs TRBV7-8 and TRBJ2-2, with D perhaps TRBD2 (6 bases). This TCR derives from a female donor with HTLV-1-associated myelopathy (HAM/TSP). This CDR3 reads CASTSSTGELFF. The CDR3 coding sequence is TGTGCCTCTACTAGCTCCACCGGGGAGCTGTTTTTT.